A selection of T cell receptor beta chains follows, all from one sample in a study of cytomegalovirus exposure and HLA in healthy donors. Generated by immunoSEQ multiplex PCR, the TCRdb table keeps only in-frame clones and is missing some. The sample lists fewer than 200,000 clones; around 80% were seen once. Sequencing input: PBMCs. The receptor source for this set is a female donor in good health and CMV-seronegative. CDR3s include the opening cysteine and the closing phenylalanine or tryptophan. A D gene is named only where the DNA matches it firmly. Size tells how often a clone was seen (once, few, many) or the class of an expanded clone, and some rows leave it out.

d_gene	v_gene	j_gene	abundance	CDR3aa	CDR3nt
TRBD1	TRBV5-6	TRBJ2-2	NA	CASSLRDREAGELFF	TGTGCCAGCAGCCTGAGGGACAGGGAGGCCGGGGAGCTGTTTTTT
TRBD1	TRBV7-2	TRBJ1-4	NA	CASSLRQGQGGEKLFF	TGTGCCAGCAGCTTACGTCAGGGACAGGGAGGGGAAAAACTGTTTTTT
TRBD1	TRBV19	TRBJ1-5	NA	CASTRGVLDQPQHF	TGTGCCAGTACCAGGGGGGTCCTCGATCAGCCCCAGCATTTT
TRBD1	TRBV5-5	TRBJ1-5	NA	CASSLVGTGYAGNQPQHF	TGTGCCAGCAGCTTGGTGGGGACAGGGTACGCGGGCAATCAGCCCCAGCATTTT
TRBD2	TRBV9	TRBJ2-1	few	CASSSTLGRGGNEQFF	TGTGCCAGCAGCTCCACTCTAGGACGGGGGGGCAATGAGCAGTTCTTC
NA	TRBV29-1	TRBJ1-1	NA	CSVDRYTTEAFF	TGCAGCGTTGACAGGTACACCACTGAAGCTTTCTTT
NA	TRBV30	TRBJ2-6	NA	CAWSESPGSGANVLTF	TGTGCCTGGAGTGAGTCCCCCGGCTCTGGGGCCAACGTCCTGACTTTC
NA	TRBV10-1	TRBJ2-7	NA	CASSEPNHSSYEQYF	TGCGCCAGCAGTGAGCCCAATCATTCATCCTACGAGCAGTACTTC
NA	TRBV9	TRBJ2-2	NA	CASSGSDGELFF	TGTGCCAGCAGCGGGAGTGACGGGGAGCTGTTTTTT
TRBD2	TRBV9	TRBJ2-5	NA	CASSPGVTAGREQYF	TGTGCCAGCAGCCCGGGGGTGACGGCGGGGAGGGAGCAGTACTTC